These T cell receptor beta chains were read from a single sample in a study of T-cell reconstitution after alpha-beta-depleted transplantation in children. Via MiXCR, TCRdb re-called the PCR reads, giving one row per CDR3 protein. The repertoire includes 250,000 to 400,000 distinct CDR3 sequences, around 25% of them detected once, and roughly 11% sits in the top ten. The sequences come from PBMCs, mostly from graft donor cells, collected 180 days after TCRalphabeta/CD19-depleted stem cell transplant. The receptors were sampled from a male patient aged 10 to 17 who had a stem cell transplant for acute lymphoblastic leukemia, so the T cells may come from the graft donor. CDR3s include the opening cysteine and the closing phenylalanine or tryptophan. The D gene is left open where the match is weak. Clone size is not always given. Where it is, it says once, few, many or a class for expanded clones.

size | J | V | D | CDR3 | DNA
- | TRBJ2-7 | TRBV5-1 | - | CASSFRRDASYEQYF | TGCGCCAGCAGCTTTCGTCGGGACGCCTCCTACGAGCAGTACTTC
many | TRBJ2-5 | TRBV6-6 | TRBD2 | CASRLTSGRPQYF | TGTGCCAGCAGGCTGACTAGCGGGAGGCCCCAGTACTTC
- | TRBJ2-1 | TRBV5-1 | - | CASSLVVVGEQFF | TGCGCCAGCAGCTTGGTGGTTGTAGGGGAGCAGTTCTTC
- | TRBJ1-3 | TRBV12-3/TRBV12-4 | - | CASSLSQISGNTIYF | TGTGCCAGCAGCCTATCCCAGATCTCTGGAAACACCATATATTTT
- | TRBJ2-5 | TRBV5-1 | - | CASSLVLAAYQETQYF | TGCGCCAGCAGCTTGGTCTTGGCGGCTTACCAAGAGACCCAGTACTTC
- | TRBJ2-3 | TRBV4-2 | TRBD2 | CASSPSGSRADTQYF | TGTGCCAGCAGCCCAAGCGGGAGTCGGGCAGATACGCAGTATTTT
- | TRBJ2-3 | TRBV2 | - | CASRHSGSTDTQYF | TGTGCCAGCAGGCATAGCGGAAGCACAGATACGCAGTATTTT
few | TRBJ2-1 | TRBV11-2 | TRBD2 | CASSPTSGSPLEQFF | TGTGCCAGCAGCCCTACTAGCGGGAGCCCACTTGAGCAGTTCTTC
- | TRBJ2-6 | TRBV5-1 | - | CASSFQGRLSGANVLTF | TGCGCCAGCAGCTTTCAGGGACGCCTCTCTGGGGCCAACGTCCTGACTTTC
few | TRBJ2-2 | TRBV24-1 | TRBD1 | CATSDKGQRNTGELFF | TGTGCCACCAGTGATAAGGGACAGCGGAACACCGGGGAGCTGTTTTTT
few | TRBJ2-3 | TRBV5-1 | - | CASSWEGTQYF | TGCGCCAGCAGCTGGGAAGGTACGCAGTATTTT
few | TRBJ1-1 | TRBV7-2 | - | CASSSGPLTEAFF | TGTGCCAGCAGCTCGGGTCCCCTCACTGAAGCTTTCTTT
few | TRBJ1-1 | TRBV5-1 | TRBD1 | CASSLTGGYLNTEAFF | TGCGCCAGCAGCTTGACAGGGGGCTATCTGAACACTGAAGCTTTCTTT
few | TRBJ2-3 | TRBV13 | - | CASRNFGDTQYF | TGTGCCAGCAGGAACTTCGGAGATACGCAGTATTTT
few | TRBJ2-7 | TRBV11-1 | - | CASSLEAGPRVESSYEQYF | TGTGCCAGCAGCTTAGAGGCAGGGCCGAGGGTGGAAAGCTCCTACGAGCAGTACTTC
- | TRBJ1-5 | TRBV19 | - | CASIAGWGNQPQHF | TGTGCCAGTATTGCGGGCTGGGGCAATCAGCCCCAGCATTTT
- | TRBJ1-2 | TRBV7-8 | TRBD1 | CASSLGDRGIVYGYTF | TGTGCCAGCAGCTTAGGGGACAGGGGGATCGTCTATGGCTACACCTTC
many | TRBJ2-5 | TRBV5-1 | - | CASSPGPKETQYF | TGCGCCAGCAGCCCAGGCCCTAAAGAGACCCAGTACTTC
few | TRBJ2-7 | TRBV12-3/TRBV12-4 | - | CASSRNRDEQYF | TGTGCCAGCAGTCGGAACAGGGACGAGCAGTACTTC
- | TRBJ2-7 | TRBV9 | TRBD2 | CASGSNSGSTREQYF | TGTGCCAGCGGTTCTAATAGCGGGAGTACCCGCGAGCAGTACTTC
- | TRBJ2-1 | TRBV12-3/TRBV12-4 | - | CASSFRNPNEQFF | TGTGCCAGCAGCTTTAGGAACCCCAATGAGCAGTTCTTC
many | TRBJ1-1 | TRBV29-1 | - | CSVESQMVSAEAFF | TGCAGCGTTGAATCCCAGATGGTTAGCGCTGAAGCTTTCTTT
- | TRBJ2-2 | TRBV6-5 | - | CASSYFADYLTLNTGELFF | TGTGCCAGCAGTTACTTTGCGGACTACCTCACTTTGAACACCGGGGAGCTGTTTTTT
few | TRBJ2-7 | TRBV9 | - | CASSVAAGIRAPYEQYF | TGTGCCAGCAGCGTAGCCGCCGGGATCCGGGCCCCCTACGAGCAGTACTTC
- | TRBJ2-1 | TRBV7-2 | - | CASSAAWGLEQFF | TGTGCCAGCAGCGCCGCGTGGGGGCTTGAGCAGTTCTTC
few | TRBJ2-5 | TRBV27 | - | CASSPLLGKQETQYF | TGTGCCAGCAGTCCATTGCTGGGGAAGCAAGAGACCCAGTACTTC
- | TRBJ2-7 | TRBV7-9 | - | CASSPVVEQYF | TGTGCCAGCAGCCCGGTGGTAGAGCAGTACTTC
few | TRBJ2-5 | TRBV13 | - | CASSIGETQYF | TGTGCCAGCAGCATAGGGGAGACCCAGTACTTC
few | TRBJ2-7 | TRBV6-5 | - | CASSYGPGMNYEQYF | TGTGCCAGCAGTTACGGCCCGGGAATGAACTACGAGCAGTACTTC
- | TRBJ2-7 | TRBV27 | - | CASSSGASRYEQYF | TGTGCCAGCAGTTCCGGGGCTAGCCGGTACGAGCAGTACTTC
few | TRBJ1-5 | TRBV20-1 | - | CSASTGSFSNQPQHF | TGCAGTGCTAGCACAGGGTCTTTTAGCAATCAGCCCCAGCATTTT
- | TRBJ2-5 | TRBV25-1 | - | CASSEGGFLETQYF | TGTGCCAGCAGTGAGGGAGGCTTCTTAGAGACCCAGTACTTC
few | TRBJ1-2 | TRBV2 | - | CARSRESGGYTF | TGTGCCAGATCGCGGGAGTCCGGAGGCTACACCTTC
- | TRBJ1-5 | TRBV20-1 | TRBD1 | CSANRGRGNQPQHF | TGCAGTGCTAACAGGGGACGGGGCAATCAGCCCCAGCATTTT
- | TRBJ2-7 | TRBV28 | TRBD2 | CASSLVVPGLAGGLSSYEQYF | TGTGCCAGCAGTTTGGTGGTTCCCGGACTAGCGGGAGGTCTGAGCTCCTACGAGCAGTACTTC
few | TRBJ2-1 | TRBV4-1 | TRBD2 | CASDPRAGTSGNEQFF | TGCGCCAGCGACCCAAGGGCCGGGACTAGCGGAAATGAGCAGTTCTTC
- | TRBJ1-3 | TRBV12-3/TRBV12-4 | - | CASSLGRETGNTIYF | TGTGCCAGCAGCCTTGGCAGGGAGACCGGAAACACCATATATTTT
- | TRBJ2-7 | TRBV7-8 | - | CASTSWGWYEQYF | TGTGCCAGCACCAGCTGGGGGTGGTACGAGCAGTACTTC
few | TRBJ2-3 | TRBV6-1 | - | CASSLWESDTQYF | TGTGCCAGCAGTCTCTGGGAGTCAGATACGCAGTATTTT
- | TRBJ2-4 | TRBV3-1 | - | CASSQTSLAKNIQYF | TGTGCCAGCAGTCAGACAAGCCTGGCCAAAAACATTCAGTACTTC
few | TRBJ2-5 | TRBV6-1 | - | CASVRDWEQETQYF | TGTGCCAGCGTCCGGGATTGGGAGCAAGAGACCCAGTACTTC
few | TRBJ2-2 | TRBV5-1 | TRBD2 | CASGRLTSGRANTGELFF | TGCGCCAGCGGCCGACTGACTAGCGGGAGAGCGAACACCGGGGAGCTGTTTTTT
few | TRBJ2-5 | TRBV20-1 | TRBD2 | CSARATLAGGLRETQYF | TGCAGTGCTAGAGCAACCCTAGCGGGGGGGCTTCGGGAGACCCAGTACTTC
- | TRBJ2-1 | TRBV7-3 | TRBD2 | CASSPWTSGTNEQFF | TGTGCCAGCAGCCCATGGACTAGCGGGACAAATGAGCAGTTCTTC